This T cell receptor beta chain came from a study of T cells in Graves' hyperthyroidism and ophthalmopathy. General observations from the study: Ophthalmopathy was distinguished from stable hyperthyroidism by 13 V-J signatures.

This clonotype was detected only a few times. No antigen is known for it. Germline V gene lookup returns CDR1 SGHTA and CDR2 FQGTGA. The ends were cut back, 2 bases at V and 9 bases at J, with 22 bases in the middle. There are 17 residues in the CDR3. Amplification of TCR beta CDR3 regions used RNA as the template. With the HTBI primer set, the TCR CDR3 went through a first round of RT-PCR. TCRdb re-analysed the multiplex PCR reads in MiXCR, keeping a single row per CDR3 protein. The table has 540,000 or so distinct CDR3 sequences, just over 45% seen once. Every diagnosis used clinical symptoms, serum thyroxine and TRAb, thyroid ultrasound and orbital computed tomography.

The specimen was peripheral blood or thyroid tissue (not recorded which). The rearrangement uses TRBV7-3 and TRBJ1-4, with D unclear. This receptor was identified in an adult woman with Graves' disease, either hyperthyroidism or ophthalmopathy (not recorded which). CDR3 sequence (DNA): TGTGCCAGCAGCTTAGGTCGGCGGGAGGGAGGAACCAAAAAACTGTTTTTT. It yields the protein CASSLGRREGGTKKLFF.